This T cell receptor beta chain was captured in a study of tumor-infiltrating lymphocytes in glioblastoma multiforme. Study-wide results and limits: No surface-marker sorting into functional T cell subtypes was done.

The CDR3 has 14 residues. Trimming left V 9 bases short and J 1 base short, with 15 bases between. CDR1 and CDR2 from the germline V gene are SGHNT and YENEEA. Comments on this clonotype: Its antigen remains unidentified.

Three nested ARM-PCR rounds with V-beta and C-beta primers built TCRB libraries. MiXCR, applied by TCRdb to the multiplex PCR reads, yields one record per CDR3 protein. The table lists about 10,000 distinct CDR3 sequences, about 70% of them singletons. The rearrangement links TRBV11-3 to TRBJ1-2, with D possibly TRBD1 on 5 matching bases. Sequencing used brain tumor tissue. The receptor was derived from a male donor with glioblastoma. The CDR3 DNA reads TGTGCCAGGACGACTGGGACGGGTAACTATGGCTACACCTTC. Translated, it gives CARTTGTGNYGYTF.